This T cell receptor beta chain was captured by sequencing in a study of blood T cell repertoires in COVID-19. The Seattle site enrolled patients during active infection and followed them longitudinally. Method: immunoSEQ multiplex PCR; TCRdb's copy keeps in-frame clones and lacks some. This table holds some 220,000 clones, approximately 78% found once. Between the trimmed V and J ends, which lost 1 base and 0 bases, there was a span of 10 bases. The CDR3 covers 16 residues. CDR1 and CDR2 from the germline V gene are SGHTA and FQGNSA. The sample comprised peripheral blood. The chain couples TRBV7-2 to TRBJ2-1; D is possibly TRBD2 (5 bases). This clonotype originated in a woman in her seventies with COVID-19, enrolled during active disease. The CDR3 loop is CASSLVRAGSYNEQFF. As DNA, the CDR3 is TGTGCCAGCAGCTTAGTCCGGGCGGGCTCCTACAATGAGCAGTTCTTC.